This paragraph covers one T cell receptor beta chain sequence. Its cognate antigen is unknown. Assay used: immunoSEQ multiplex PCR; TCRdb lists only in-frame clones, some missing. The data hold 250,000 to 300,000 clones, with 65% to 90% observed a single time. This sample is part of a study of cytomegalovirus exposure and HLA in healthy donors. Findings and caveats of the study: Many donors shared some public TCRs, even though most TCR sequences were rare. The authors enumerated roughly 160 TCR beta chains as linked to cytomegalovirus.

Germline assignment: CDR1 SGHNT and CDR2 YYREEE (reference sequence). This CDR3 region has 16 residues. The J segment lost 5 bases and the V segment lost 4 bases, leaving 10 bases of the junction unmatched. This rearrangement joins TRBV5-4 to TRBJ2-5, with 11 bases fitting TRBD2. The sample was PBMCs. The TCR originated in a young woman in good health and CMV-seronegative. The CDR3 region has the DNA TGTGCCAGCAGCCCTTTAGCGGGAGGGCCCGTGGAGACCCAGTACTTC. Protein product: CASSPLAGGPVETQYF.